The text below deals with one T cell receptor beta chain. The germline gives CDR1 SGHDT, CDR2 YYEEEE. This CDR3 contains 16 residues. Trimming removed 1 base from V and 6 bases from J; junction bases left unmatched: 11. Treatment given: some 19 received Ad26.COV2.S at low or high dose, single or two shots; 5 received placebo; per-sample allocation not given. Sampling happened 63 days after the first vaccine or placebo injection. The repertoire was sequenced with immunoSEQ multiplex PCR; TCRdb's copy has only in-frame clones and lacks some. This sample carries about 350,000 clones, roughly 90% of them seen once, and the ten largest clones take roughly 10%. The data belong to a study of Ad26.COV2.S vaccination and SARS-CoV-2 variants. Study information: The trial was COV1001 and the donor's arm was Ad26.COV2.S.

The receptor was isolated from a person between 18 and 59 years old who received the Ad26.COV2.S COVID-19 vaccine or a placebo. Source: peripheral blood, taken in a trial of Ad26.COV2.S vaccine versus placebo. This chain joins TRBV5-6 and TRBJ2-7, with 9 bases that match TRBD2. DNA for the CDR3: TGTGCCAGCAGCTTGTCTAGCGGGAAGATCCTTACCGAGCAGTACTTC. It yields the protein CASSLSSGKILTEQYF.